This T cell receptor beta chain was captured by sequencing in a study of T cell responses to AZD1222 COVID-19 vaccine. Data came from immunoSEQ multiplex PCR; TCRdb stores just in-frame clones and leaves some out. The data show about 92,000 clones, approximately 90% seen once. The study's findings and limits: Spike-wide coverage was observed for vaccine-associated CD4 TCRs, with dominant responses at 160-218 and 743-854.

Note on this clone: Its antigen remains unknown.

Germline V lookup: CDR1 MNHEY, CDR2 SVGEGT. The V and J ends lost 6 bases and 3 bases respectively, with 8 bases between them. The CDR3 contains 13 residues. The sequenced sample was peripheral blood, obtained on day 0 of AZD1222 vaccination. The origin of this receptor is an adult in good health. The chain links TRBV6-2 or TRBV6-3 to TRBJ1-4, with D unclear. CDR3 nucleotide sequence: TGTGCCAGCAGCATGGACCCTAATGAAAAACTGTTTTTT. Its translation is CASSMDPNEKLFF.